Listed below are T cell receptor beta chains from one sample, sequenced in a study of cytomegalovirus exposure and HLA in healthy donors. Measured with immunoSEQ multiplex PCR; TCRdb has only the in-frame clones, and not every one. In the table there are roughly 160,000 clones, roughly 85% of which are singletons. Material for sequencing was PBMCs. These receptors all come from a man aged 25 to 40 in good health and CMV-seropositive. Each CDR3 is given with its conserved first and last residue. The D gene is left open where the match is weak. Only some rows state a clone size, as once, few, many or a class for expanded clones.

CDR3aa	CDR3nt	j_gene	abundance	v_gene	d_gene
CASSFLGENTIYF	TGCGCCAGCAGCTTTTTGGGAGAGAACACCATATATTTT	TRBJ1-3	.	TRBV5-1	.
CASSGQVREKLFF	TGTGCCAGCAGTGGACAGGTTCGTGAAAAACTGTTTTTT	TRBJ1-4	.	TRBV2	.
CASSLGPTDTQYF	TGCGCCAGCAGCTTGGGGCCCACAGATACGCAGTATTTT	TRBJ2-3	.	TRBV5-1	.
CASSQEKEAGDTEAFF	TGCGCCAGCAGCCAAGAGAAGGAGGCAGGGGACACTGAAGCTTTCTTT	TRBJ1-1	.	TRBV4-1	.
CSSSLGQINTDTQYF	TGTTCCAGCAGCTTGGGGCAGATAAACACAGATACGCAGTATTTT	TRBJ2-3	.	TRBV7-9	.
CASSQARDGYTF	TGTGCCAGCAGTCAAGCGAGGGATGGCTACACCTTC	TRBJ1-2	.	TRBV6-5	.
CASSLGLAENTDTQYF	TGTGCCAGCAGCCTCGGACTAGCGGAGAACACAGATACGCAGTATTTT	TRBJ2-3	.	TRBV5-6	TRBD2
CASSFNRGEQYF	TGTGCCAGCAGCTTTAACAGGGGCGAGCAGTACTTC	TRBJ2-7	.	TRBV13	TRBD1
CSVKQRQETQYF	TGCAGCGTTAAACAGAGACAAGAGACCCAGTACTTC	TRBJ2-5	.	TRBV29-1	.
CASSIRRGLGTEAFF	TGTGCCAGCAGCATAAGGCGGGGGCTAGGTACTGAAGCTTTCTTT	TRBJ1-1	.	TRBV7-2	.
CASSQDPGLARRDTQYF	TGCGCCAGCAGCCAAGATCCCGGACTAGCCAGGAGAGATACGCAGTATTTT	TRBJ2-3	.	TRBV4-1	TRBD2
CASTLTYNYGYTF	TGTGCCAGCACCCTAACGTATAACTATGGCTACACCTTC	TRBJ1-2	.	TRBV6-6	.
CATSRDPSPNEQFF	TGTGCCACCAGCAGAGATCCGAGCCCCAATGAGCAGTTCTTC	TRBJ2-1	.	TRBV15	.
CASSIRGQTNYGYTF	TGTGCCAGTAGTATCAGGGGGCAAACTAACTATGGCTACACCTTC	TRBJ1-2	few	TRBV19	TRBD1
CASRAGTDNNEQFF	TGTGCCAGCAGGGCCGGGACAGATAACAATGAGCAGTTCTTC	TRBJ2-1	.	TRBV11-3	TRBD1
CAWSVLTDTQYF	TGTGCCTGGAGTGTTCTCACAGATACGCAGTATTTT	TRBJ2-3	.	TRBV30	.
CASSATGMNTEAFF	TGTGCCAGTAGTGCGACAGGTATGAACACTGAAGCTTTCTTT	TRBJ1-1	few	TRBV19	.
CASSFDAGATDTQYF	TGTGCCAGCAGCTTCGACGCAGGGGCCACAGATACGCAGTATTTT	TRBJ2-3	.	TRBV13	.
CASSFYKDNEQFF	TGTGCCAGCAGCTTTTACAAAGACAATGAGCAGTTCTTC	TRBJ2-1	.	TRBV7-2	.
CATSPPGGAGNTIYF	TGTGCCACCAGCCCCCCAGGGGGAGCTGGAAACACCATATATTTT	TRBJ1-3	.	TRBV15	TRBD1
CASKRTGQGTDTQYF	TGTGCCAGCAAAAGGACAGGGCAAGGCACAGATACGCAGTATTTT	TRBJ2-3	.	TRBV2	TRBD1
CASTGRQGGGYTF	TGTGCCAGCACTGGGCGACAGGGTGGTGGCTACACCTTC	TRBJ1-2	once	TRBV27	TRBD1
CASSVVYRGRASTDTQYF	TGTGCCAGCAGCGTAGTCTACAGGGGGAGAGCCAGCACAGATACGCAGTATTTT	TRBJ2-3	.	TRBV7-8	TRBD1
CASSPLDSPDGYTF	TGTGCCAGCTCACCACTTGACAGTCCGGATGGCTACACCTTC	TRBJ1-2	.	TRBV18	.
CASSEGGGIGQFF	TGTGCCAGCAGTGAAGGGGGGGGAATAGGGCAGTTCTTC	TRBJ2-1	.	TRBV2	TRBD2
CASSQGGGASYGYTF	TGCGCCAGCAGCCAAGGTGGGGGCGCAAGCTATGGCTACACCTTC	TRBJ1-2	.	TRBV4-1	.
CASSLGSGRAGEQFF	TGTGCCAGCAGCTTGGGCAGCGGGAGGGCCGGGGAGCAGTTCTTC	TRBJ2-1	.	TRBV5-4	TRBD2
CSVRGQTYGYTF	TGCAGCGTGAGGGGACAGACCTATGGCTACACCTTC	TRBJ1-2	.	TRBV29-1	TRBD1
CASSPRGSGTYEQYF	TGTGCCAGCAGCCCGCGGGGTAGCGGAACCTACGAGCAGTACTTC	TRBJ2-7	.	TRBV13	.
CASSARGFRGLLADEQFF	TGTGCCAGCAGTGCTCGTGGGTTTCGGGGACTACTGGCAGATGAGCAGTTCTTC	TRBJ2-1	once	TRBV2	TRBD2
CASSPARTGVGSSNQPQHF	TGTGCCAGCAGCCCGGCCCGGACAGGGGTTGGATCGAGCAATCAGCCCCAGCATTTT	TRBJ1-5	.	TRBV5-6	TRBD1
CASSQVLTKRGNEQFF	TGCGCCAGCAGCCAAGTGCTGACAAAAAGGGGGAATGAGCAGTTCTTC	TRBJ2-1	.	TRBV4-1	.
CASNPGTSGNEQFF	TGTGCCAGTAACCCCGGGACTAGCGGAAATGAGCAGTTCTTC	TRBJ2-1	.	TRBV19	TRBD2
CASSLIGTGELFF	TGTGCCAGCAGCTTAATCGGCACCGGGGAGCTGTTTTTT	TRBJ2-2	.	TRBV11-3	.
CASSERQGWIQPQHF	TGTGCCAGCAGTGAGAGACAGGGGTGGATTCAGCCCCAGCATTTT	TRBJ1-5	.	TRBV6-1	TRBD1
CASSLPSGSGTQYF	TGTGCCAGCAGCTTGCCTAGCGGGAGCGGTACGCAGTATTTT	TRBJ2-3	.	TRBV5-4	TRBD2
CAISESSEGAQFF	TGTGCCATCAGTGAGTCGTCGGAGGGAGCGCAGTTCTTC	TRBJ2-1	.	TRBV10-3	.
CASSEGLAAREQFF	TGTGCCAGCAGTGAAGGGCTAGCCGCGAGGGAGCAGTTCTTC	TRBJ2-1	.	TRBV2	.
CASSGSRGTQYF	TGTGCCAGCAGCGGCTCTCGGGGGACCCAGTACTTC	TRBJ2-5	.	TRBV7-9	.
CASSPVRETQYF	TGTGCCAGCTCACCAGTTAGAGAGACCCAGTACTTC	TRBJ2-5	.	TRBV18	.
CASSLAPQGAGELFF	TGCGCCAGCAGCTTGGCCCCACAGGGGGCCGGGGAGCTGTTTTTT	TRBJ2-2	.	TRBV5-1	TRBD1
CASSLAGAGQPQHF	TGTGCCAGCAGCTTGGCAGGGGCCGGTCAGCCCCAGCATTTT	TRBJ1-5	many	TRBV5-6	.
CAGRSLNYGYTF	TGTGCCGGCCGGAGTCTTAACTATGGCTACACCTTC	TRBJ1-2	.	TRBV6-5	.
CASSLGATSGGYNEQFF	TGTGCCAGCAGCTTAGGGGCCACTAGCGGGGGCTACAATGAGCAGTTCTTC	TRBJ2-1	.	TRBV11-3	TRBD2
CASSGPGRQPQHF	TGTGCCAGCAGTGGGCCGGGAAGACAGCCCCAGCATTTT	TRBJ1-5	.	TRBV27	.
CASSLRGGTGELFF	TGTGCCAGCAGCTTGCGAGGTGGCACCGGGGAGCTGTTTTTT	TRBJ2-2	.	TRBV7-2	.
CASSHGLAYEQFF	TGCGCCAGCAGCCACGGACTAGCCTATGAGCAGTTCTTC	TRBJ2-1	.	TRBV4-1	TRBD2
CASSLLLTGELFF	TGTGCCAGCAGCTTATTGCTAACCGGGGAGCTGTTTTTT	TRBJ2-2	.	TRBV7-2	.
CSVSLYNERFF	TGCAGCGTTTCACTGTACAATGAGCGGTTCTTC	TRBJ2-1	.	TRBV29-1	.
CAWGPTPNTEAFF	TGTGCCTGGGGCCCGACACCGAACACTGAAGCTTTCTTT	TRBJ1-1	.	TRBV30	.
CASSYAAGRYNEQFF	TGTGCCAGCAGTTACGCGGCGGGCCGTTACAATGAGCAGTTCTTC	TRBJ2-1	once	TRBV6-5	.
CASSLSGADTDTQYF	TGCGCCAGCAGCTTGTCAGGGGCGGACACAGATACGCAGTATTTT	TRBJ2-3	.	TRBV5-1	.
CASSSLQGANTEAFF	TGCGCCAGCAGCTCCCTACAGGGGGCGAACACTGAAGCTTTCTTT	TRBJ1-1	.	TRBV5-1	TRBD1
CASSPSGALQETQYF	TGTGCCAGCAGCCCTAGCGGGGCCCTCCAAGAGACCCAGTACTTC	TRBJ2-5	.	TRBV9	TRBD2